The present TCR beta chain was sequenced within a study of CD8+ T cells in alopecia areata. In the study overall: For the treated group, dosing was oral tofacitinib at 5 to 10 mg twice daily.

A few counts support this clone. There are 11 residues in the CDR3. V lost 6 bases and J lost 9, with 14 bases in between. In germline, CDR1 is SQVTM, CDR2 ANQGSEA. Extracted RNA was reverse transcribed, and the resulting cDNA served as sequencing template. The data were produced by immunoSEQ multiplex PCR, yet TCRdb's version contains in-frame clones alone and is incomplete. Of 150,000 or so clones listed, approximately 50% are singletons. V gene TRBV29-1 combines with J gene TRBJ2-5; D is unresolved. This TCR was sampled from a human donor with alopecia areata. Material: CD4+ T cells sorted from blood. The CDR3 region has the DNA TGCAGCGTCCGACCCGGTCAGGCCCAGTACTTC. Amino acids: CSVRPGQAQYF.